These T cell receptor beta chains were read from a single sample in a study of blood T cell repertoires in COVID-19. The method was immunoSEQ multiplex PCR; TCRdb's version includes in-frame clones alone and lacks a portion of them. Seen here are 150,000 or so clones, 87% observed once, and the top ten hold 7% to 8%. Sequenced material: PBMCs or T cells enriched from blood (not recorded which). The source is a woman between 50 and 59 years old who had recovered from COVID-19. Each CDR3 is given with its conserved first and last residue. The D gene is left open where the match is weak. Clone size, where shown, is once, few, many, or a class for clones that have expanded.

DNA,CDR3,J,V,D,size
TGCGCCAGCAGCTTGTCGGGACTAGCGGGAGGTGACAATGAGCAGTTCTTC,CASSLSGLAGGDNEQFF,TRBJ2-1,TRBV5-1,TRBD2,.
TGTGCCTGGTCGGCAGGGGGCTCCTACAATGAGCAGTTCTTC,CAWSAGGSYNEQFF,TRBJ2-1,TRBV30,TRBD1,.
TGTGCCAGCAGTGTACTGGCCGGGACAGGGGGCTATGGCTACACCTTC,CASSVLAGTGGYGYTF,TRBJ1-2,TRBV9,TRBD1,.
TGTGCCAGCAGGGGCGAGTGGGAAAAACTGTTTTTT,CASRGEWEKLFF,TRBJ1-4,TRBV2,.,.
TGTGCCAGCAGCCAAGGGACAGAATGGGCTCAGCATTTT,CASSQGTEWAQHF,TRBJ1-5,TRBV5-5,TRBD1,.
TGTGCCAGCAGCTTAGTTTTGACTCGGGGTGGAAACACCATATATTTT,CASSLVLTRGGNTIYF,TRBJ1-3,TRBV7-9,.,.
TGTGCCAGCAGCCCCCGGGACAGGAACAATGAGCAGTTCTTC,CASSPRDRNNEQFF,TRBJ2-1,TRBV9,TRBD1,.
TGCGCCAGCAGCTTGGAAGGGGGCGGTGAAAAACTGTTTTTT,CASSLEGGGEKLFF,TRBJ1-4,TRBV5-1,TRBD1,.
TGCGCCAGCAGTGAGAGTGGGAGGGAAAACACAGATACGCAGTATTTT,CASSESGRENTDTQYF,TRBJ2-3,TRBV10-1,TRBD2,.
TGTGCCAGAAGCTTGTTGCAGCGACGAAGAACCTCTCACGAGCAGTACTTC,CARSLLQRRRTSHEQYF,TRBJ2-7,TRBV5-3,.,.
TGTGCCAGCAGTATACAGGGGGCCAACTCCTACGAGCAGTACTTC,CASSIQGANSYEQYF,TRBJ2-7,TRBV28,TRBD1,.
TGCGCCAGCAGCTTGATTTCCAGAAACCTGCTGAACACTGAAGCTTTCTTT,CASSLISRNLLNTEAFF,TRBJ1-1,TRBV5-1,.,.
TGTGCCAGCAGTGACAGGGGTTGGAACTATGGCTACACCTTC,CASSDRGWNYGYTF,TRBJ1-2,TRBV6-1,.,few
TGTGCCAGCAGCTTTAGCGGGAGCGAGACCCAGTACTTC,CASSFSGSETQYF,TRBJ2-5,TRBV7-6,TRBD2,.
TGTGCCAGCAGTGAGGAGAACACAGATACGCAGTATTTT,CASSEENTDTQYF,TRBJ2-3,TRBV2,.,.
TGTGCCAGCAGCTTGGGACCGCATGGTAGGGACAAAAATCAGCCCCAGCATTTT,CASSLGPHGRDKNQPQHF,TRBJ1-5,TRBV5-5,.,.
TGTGCCAGCAGTGAGACAGGGCGCCCGTCCTACAATGAGCAGTTCTTC,CASSETGRPSYNEQFF,TRBJ2-1,TRBV6-1,TRBD1,.
TGTGCCAGCAGTGCTCGTCGGGAGAGGCTAGACGAGCAGTACTTC,CASSARRERLDEQYF,TRBJ2-7,TRBV2,.,.
TGTGCCAGCAGTTCTTCCTACACAGATACGCAGTATTTT,CASSSSYTDTQYF,TRBJ2-3,TRBV12-3/TRBV12-4,.,.
TGCGCCAGCAGCTTCTCTAGCGGGCAGGCCGGGTCGCAGTATTTT,CASSFSSGQAGSQYF,TRBJ2-3,TRBV5-1,TRBD2,.
TGTGCCAGCAGTTCCCAGGGGCTTGGGACTGAAGCTTTCTTT,CASSSQGLGTEAFF,TRBJ1-1,TRBV6-5,.,.
TGTGCCAGCAGCTTACTAGCGGGGGCAGATACGCAGTATTTT,CASSLLAGADTQYF,TRBJ2-3,TRBV13,TRBD2,.
TGTGCCAGCAGCCCCGGACAGGGGAGAGCTAACTATGGCTACACCTTC,CASSPGQGRANYGYTF,TRBJ1-2,TRBV5-5,TRBD1,.
TGCAGCGTTGTTCGAGGGAACACTGAAGCTTTCTTT,CSVVRGNTEAFF,TRBJ1-1,TRBV29-1,.,once
TGTGCCAGCAGCCAAGGGGGGGATAATCAGCCCCAGCATTTT,CASSQGGDNQPQHF,TRBJ1-5,TRBV14,.,.
TGTGCCAGCAGCCTATTGCGGGAAAAGCAGTACTTC,CASSLLREKQYF,TRBJ2-7,TRBV7-2,.,.
TGTGCCAGCAGCGCGGGGGGCTTTGGGGCCAACGTCCTGACTTTC,CASSAGGFGANVLTF,TRBJ2-6,TRBV5-4,TRBD2,.
TGTGCCAGCAGTATAATTAGGGGACAGGGTAGCCAGCCCCAGCATTTT,CASSIIRGQGSQPQHF,TRBJ1-5,TRBV28,TRBD1,.
TGTGCCACCATGCCCCGACAGGACTTGGGGTACAATGAGCAGTTCTTC,CATMPRQDLGYNEQFF,TRBJ2-1,TRBV10-3,.,.
TGTGCCAGCAGCTTAGGGACTAGCCTTTCAGAGACCCAGTACTTC,CASSLGTSLSETQYF,TRBJ2-5,TRBV7-2,TRBD2,.
TGCGCCAGCAGCTTGGGACAAAAAGTCTCTGGAAACACCATATATTTT,CASSLGQKVSGNTIYF,TRBJ1-3,TRBV5-1,.,few
TGTGCCAGCAGTCCTAGCGGGAGAAGCTACGAGCAGTACTTC,CASSPSGRSYEQYF,TRBJ2-7,TRBV6-5,TRBD2,.
TGTGCCAGCAGTGAAAAGGGACTAGCGTATGAGACCCAGTACTTC,CASSEKGLAYETQYF,TRBJ2-5,TRBV25-1,TRBD2,.